The rows below give T cell receptor beta chains drawn from one sample of a study of blood T cell repertoires in COVID-19. Using immunoSEQ multiplex PCR, the repertoire was profiled, and TCRdb retains in-frame clones only, with some absent. This table has fewer than 500,000 clones, around 88% appearing once. The sequencing sample was made of peripheral blood. All receptors derive from a woman under 40 with acute or convalescent COVID-19. Each CDR3 is given with its conserved first and last residue. The D gene is left open where the match is weak. Size is omitted from some rows. Given values are once, few, many or a class for expanded clones.

NA	TRBV30	once	TRBJ2-3	CAWSSIRDTQYF	TGTGCCTGGAGTTCAATCAGGGATACGCAGTATTTT
TRBD1	TRBV7-9	NA	TRBJ2-7	CASSLPQGREQYF	TGTGCCAGCAGCTTACCACAGGGGCGAGAGCAGTACTTC
NA	TRBV27	NA	TRBJ1-1	CASSLQERTEAFF	TGTGCCAGCAGTTTGCAGGAAAGGACTGAAGCTTTCTTT
TRBD1	TRBV28	few	TRBJ1-4	CASSFTGVGLFF	TGTGCCAGCAGTTTCACAGGGGTAGGACTGTTTTTT
NA	TRBV4-1	NA	TRBJ2-3	CASSPRPGQELRGDTQYF	TGCGCCAGCAGCCCGAGACCGGGACAAGAGCTAAGGGGAGATACGCAGTATTTT
NA	TRBV15	NA	TRBJ1-1	CATSRDLGTLNTEAFF	TGTGCCACCAGCAGAGATCTCGGGACACTGAACACTGAAGCTTTCTTT
TRBD1	TRBV6-5	NA	TRBJ1-5	CASRIRTGSDQPQHF	TGTGCCAGCAGAATAAGGACAGGGTCGGATCAGCCCCAGCATTTT
NA	TRBV15	NA	TRBJ1-4	CATSNPTQGDGEKLFF	TGTGCCACCAGCAACCCAACCCAGGGTGACGGTGAAAAACTGTTTTTT
TRBD1	TRBV28	NA	TRBJ2-3	CASSPGQPNTQYF	TGTGCCAGCAGCCCGGGACAGCCGAATACGCAGTATTTT
NA	TRBV27	NA	TRBJ1-5	CASSLGFGGTSNQPQHF	TGTGCCAGCAGTTTAGGGTTCGGGGGTACGAGCAATCAGCCCCAGCATTTT
NA	TRBV29-1	NA	TRBJ2-1	CSVAGGPSHEQFF	TGCAGCGTTGCCGGGGGGCCCTCACATGAGCAGTTCTTC
TRBD2	TRBV28	NA	TRBJ2-5	CASSGGGAGKETQYF	TGTGCCAGCAGTGGGGGTGGAGCGGGGAAAGAGACCCAGTACTTC
TRBD2	TRBV25-1	once	TRBJ2-5	CASSEGGGPRETQYF	TGTGCCAGCAGTGAGGGCGGGGGGCCCCGGGAGACCCAGTACTTC
TRBD1	TRBV27	once	TRBJ2-1	CASGQATYNEQFF	TGTGCCAGCGGACAGGCCACCTACAATGAGCAGTTCTTC
NA	TRBV30	NA	TRBJ1-2	CAWSADMWFTF	TGTGCCTGGAGTGCGGACATGTGGTTCACCTTC
TRBD2	TRBV11-2	NA	TRBJ2-7	CASSSGTSGWNEQYF	TGTGCCAGCAGCTCCGGGACTAGCGGATGGAACGAGCAGTACTTC
NA	TRBV6-1	few	TRBJ1-5	CASSETSDQPQHF	TGTGCCAGCAGTGAGACCAGCGATCAGCCCCAGCATTTT
NA	TRBV5-4	NA	TRBJ2-7	CASSLAGGSYEQYF	TGTGCCAGCAGCTTGGCGGGCGGGTCCTACGAGCAGTACTTC
NA	TRBV28	NA	TRBJ1-5	CASSPLGAPLSNQPQHF	TGTGCCAGCAGTCCCTTGGGGGCCCCTTTGAGCAATCAGCCCCAGCATTTT
TRBD1	TRBV24-1	NA	TRBJ1-5	CATSDGTGIQPQHF	TGTGCCACCAGTGACGGGACAGGGATCCAGCCCCAGCATTTT
TRBD1	TRBV20-1	NA	TRBJ1-2	CSASWWTGPNYGYTF	TGCAGTGCTAGTTGGTGGACAGGGCCAAACTATGGCTACACCTTC
TRBD1	TRBV2	few	TRBJ1-1	CASMGQPNTEAFF	TGTGCCAGCATGGGACAGCCGAACACTGAAGCTTTCTTT
NA	TRBV2	NA	TRBJ2-2	CASTAEIGELFF	TGTGCCAGCACAGCGGAGATCGGGGAGCTGTTTTTT
NA	TRBV7-2	NA	TRBJ1-3	CASSLKEQVSGNTIYF	TGTGCCAGCAGCTTAAAAGAACAGGTCTCTGGAAACACCATATATTTT
TRBD1	TRBV10-3	once	TRBJ1-6	CAISAGTGTGNSPLHF	TGTGCCATCAGTGCGGGGACCGGGACAGGGAATTCACCCCTCCACTTT
TRBD2	TRBV5-4	NA	TRBJ2-5	CASSSSGLAGAGETQYF	TGTGCCAGCAGCTCCTCAGGACTAGCGGGGGCGGGGGAGACCCAGTACTTC
NA	TRBV6-1	NA	TRBJ1-5	CASSEIETANQPQHF	TGTGCCAGCAGTGAAATTGAGACAGCCAATCAGCCCCAGCATTTT
TRBD1	TRBV4-1	NA	TRBJ1-4	CASSQEGTGINEKLFF	TGCGCCAGCAGCCAAGAAGGGACAGGTATAAACGAAAAACTGTTTTTT
NA	TRBV27	NA	TRBJ2-3	CASSPQGTDGDTQYF	TGTGCCAGCAGCCCGCAGGGGACGGATGGAGATACGCAGTATTTT
TRBD2	TRBV7-2	NA	TRBJ2-1	CASSATSGGSLGQFF	TGTGCCAGCAGCGCAACTAGCGGGGGGTCCCTTGGGCAGTTCTTC
TRBD2	TRBV5-1	NA	TRBJ2-1	CASSGLTSVSYNEQFF	TGCGCCAGCAGCGGCCTCACTAGCGTCTCCTACAATGAGCAGTTCTTC
NA	TRBV15	NA	TRBJ1-1	CATGDLNTEAFF	TGTGCCACCGGAGATCTGAACACTGAAGCTTTCTTT
TRBD2	TRBV3-1/TRBV3-2	NA	TRBJ2-1	CASTSGWDEQFF	TGTGCCAGCACTAGCGGCTGGGATGAGCAGTTCTTC
TRBD1	TRBV2	NA	TRBJ1-2	CASRPGTGGSHGYTF	TGTGCCAGCAGGCCCGGGACAGGGGGTTCTCATGGCTACACCTTC
NA	TRBV7-9	few	TRBJ2-7	CASSPEGDSYEQYF	TGTGCCAGCAGCCCCGAAGGGGACTCCTACGAGCAGTACTTC
TRBD1	TRBV30	NA	TRBJ1-5	CAWSEDREGNQPQHF	TGTGCCTGGAGCGAGGACAGGGAAGGCAATCAGCCCCAGCATTTT
TRBD1	TRBV6-5	NA	TRBJ1-1	CASKLGTGNTEAFF	TGTGCCAGCAAGCTCGGGACAGGGAACACTGAAGCTTTCTTT
TRBD1	TRBV28	NA	TRBJ2-7	CASSLLGQGYEQYF	TGTGCCAGCAGTTTGCTGGGACAGGGATACGAGCAGTACTTC
NA	TRBV5-5	NA	TRBJ2-7	CASSLALTPRAHEQYF	TGTGCCAGCAGCTTGGCTCTAACCCCCAGGGCCCACGAGCAGTACTTC
TRBD1	TRBV19	NA	TRBJ1-4	CASSMTGRTNEKLFF	TGTGCCAGTAGTATGACAGGGAGAACTAATGAAAAACTGTTTTTT
NA	TRBV9	once	TRBJ2-1	CASSPIAENYNEQFF	TGTGCCAGCAGCCCAATAGCGGAGAACTACAATGAGCAGTTCTTC
NA	TRBV14	NA	TRBJ2-7	CASSQKGSSITHEQYF	TGTGCCAGCAGCCAGAAAGGCTCTAGCATTACCCACGAGCAGTACTTC
TRBD1	TRBV2	once	TRBJ2-7	CASRVDRGAQYF	TGTGCCAGCAGGGTCGACAGGGGCGCGCAGTACTTC